This is a list of T cell receptor beta chains from one sample in a study of cytomegalovirus exposure and HLA in healthy donors. Generated by immunoSEQ multiplex PCR, the TCRdb table keeps only in-frame clones and is missing some. The table records about 180,000 clones, roughly 82% of them present only once. Sequencing was performed on PBMCs. The origin of the receptors is a girl aged 2-10 years in good health and CMV-seropositive. Each CDR3 is given with its conserved first and last residue. The D gene is left open where the match is weak. Size values are once, few and many counts, or a class for expanded clones, and some rows have none.

>TRBJ1-1|13|-|TRBV5-4|-
CASSLDRDTEAFF
TGTGCCAGCAGCTTGGACAGGGACACTGAAGCTTTCTTT
>TRBJ2-7|11|-|TRBV5-1|TRBD1
CASSFGQEQYF
TGCGCCAGCAGCTTCGGACAGGAACAGTACTTC
>TRBJ1-1|20|few|TRBV18|-
CASSLGWRQIQKLMNTEAFF
TGTGCCAGCTCCCTCGGGTGGAGGCAGATCCAGAAACTAATGAACACTGAAGCTTTCTTT
>TRBJ2-1|14|-|TRBV2|TRBD1
CASSGQGAYNEQFF
TGTGCCAGCAGTGGACAGGGCGCCTACAATGAGCAGTTCTTC
>TRBJ2-1|12|-|TRBV7-3|-
CASSLTPGLTFF
TGTGCCAGCAGCTTAACTCCGGGGTTAACCTTCTTC
>TRBJ1-2|12|once|TRBV29-1|TRBD1
CSVDRTGEGYTF
TGCAGCGTTGACCGGACAGGGGAGGGCTACACCTTC
>TRBJ2-3|15|-|TRBV4-1|-
CASSQELQGRDTQYF
TGCGCCAGCAGCCAAGAGTTACAGGGTAGGGATACGCAGTATTTT
>TRBJ2-1|19|-|TRBV4-2|-
CASSQEFNGGGLIYNEQFF
TGTGCCAGCAGCCAAGAGTTTAATGGCGGGGGCCTAATCTACAATGAGCAGTTCTTC
>TRBJ2-7|15|-|TRBV5-1|TRBD2
CASSLASGLTYEQYF
TGCGCCAGCAGCTTGGCTAGCGGGCTTACCTACGAGCAGTACTTC
>TRBJ1-1|13|-|TRBV2|-
CASSITGNTEAFF
TGTGCCAGCAGTATCACAGGGAACACTGAAGCTTTCTTT
>TRBJ2-1|14|few|TRBV2|-
CASSGERSYNEQFF
TGTGCCAGCAGTGGGGAGCGCTCCTACAATGAGCAGTTCTTC
>TRBJ2-1|19|once|TRBV5-1|TRBD2
CASSSDRRLAGGPYNEQFF
TGCGCCAGCAGCTCGGATAGACGACTAGCGGGGGGGCCCTACAATGAGCAGTTCTTC
>TRBJ2-1|14|-|TRBV29-1|TRBD2
CSPGLAGAYNEQFF
TGCAGCCCCGGACTAGCGGGAGCTTACAATGAGCAGTTCTTC
>TRBJ1-2|16|-|TRBV6-1|-
CASSAGGRVRDNGYTF
TGTGCCAGCAGTGCCGGGGGGAGGGTACGGGATAACGGCTACACCTTC
>TRBJ2-7|15|-|TRBV27|TRBD2
CASSWTSGSLNEQYF
TGTGCCAGCAGTTGGACTAGCGGGAGCTTGAACGAGCAGTACTTC
>TRBJ2-5|13|-|TRBV27|-
CASSYGLGAEQYF
TGTGCCAGCAGCTATGGACTGGGCGCGGAGCAGTACTTC
>TRBJ2-1|16|few|TRBV4-1|-
CASSQVRLVVMGEQFF
TGCGCCAGCAGCCAAGTACGACTAGTGGTAATGGGTGAGCAGTTCTTC
>TRBJ2-7|18|few|TRBV13|TRBD1
CASSSGQGVPIEDYEQYF
TGTGCCAGCAGCTCTGGACAGGGCGTCCCAATTGAGGACTACGAGCAGTACTTC
>TRBJ1-1|13|-|TRBV19|TRBD1
CASTEGAYTEAFF
TGTGCCAGTACGGAGGGGGCGTACACTGAAGCTTTCTTT
>TRBJ1-5|14|-|TRBV19|TRBD1
CASSNTGGGQPQHF
TGTGCCAGTAGCAATACAGGGGGCGGTCAGCCCCAGCATTTT
>TRBJ1-2|13|-|TRBV7-2|-
CASSLKGVYGYTF
TGTGCCAGCAGCTTGAAGGGGGTTTATGGCTACACCTTC
>TRBJ2-3|17|-|TRBV13|TRBD2
CASSFLSSGDNTDTQYF
TGTGCCAGCAGCTTTCTGTCTAGCGGGGATAACACAGATACGCAGTATTTT